The TCR beta chain described here comes from a study of blood T cells in healthy people across ages. The CDR3 runs to 14 residues. Germline-derived CDR1 and CDR2 are SGDLS and YYNGEE. Combining a sample-barcoded 5' primer with a J-beta primer mix, a second PCR ran for about 6 to 12 cycles. TCRdb reprocessed the 5' RACE reads via MiXCR and lists one record per CDR3 protein. The top ten clones hold about 0.72% of a sample with around 1,000,000 distinct CDR3 sequences, 20% to 25% of them seen once. Donor samples were obtained from healthy Caucasian individuals from Russia, aged about 6 to 100. The sample was also reused in another study, on T cells of mothers and their children. That source adds: In the second PCR, M1S primer introduced barcodes and 2-4 random bases. With unrelated pairs as the comparison, related mother-child pairs had a slightly higher overlap that was not significant.

The chain couples TRBV9 to TRBJ2-5; D unresolved. The DNA end favors TRBJ2-1, so the J call may be wrong. The sample comprised blood. The TCR sequence derives from a girl aged 2 to 9 in good health. The CDR3 is CASSPRTTYNEQFF. The CDR3 nucleotides read TGTGCCAGCAGCCCTAGAACGACCTACAATGAGCAGTTCTTC.